This TCR beta chain came from a study of cytomegalovirus exposure and HLA in healthy donors. About the study: Early release data held 75 million to 100 million unique TCRs from HLA-typed donors. Regarding the study as a whole: Later analysis revealed greater clonal expansion in HLA-associated TCR beta chains than in equally common others. The study carried out a later analysis of TCR beta sequences. It associated 15,000 to 20,000 of them with specific HLA alleles at a false discovery rate of 0.05.

CDR3 length equals 14 residues. The germline V and J ends were trimmed by 0 bases and 5 bases, with 11 bases remaining between them. The V gene's germline CDR1 is SGDLS and CDR2 YYNGEE. 13 Jbeta primers and 60 Vbeta primers were used for the PCR. The protocol was immunoSEQ multiplex PCR, while the TCRdb copy is restricted to in-frame clones and leaves out a portion. The sample lists 130,000 to 150,000 clones, around 79% occurring once. Worth noting for this clone: As yet, its antigen is unknown.

The sequencing input was PBMCs. V and J are TRBV9 and TRBJ2-5, with D perhaps TRBD2 (6 bases). The clonotype comes from a middle-aged man in good health and CMV-seropositive. CDR3 sequence: CASSVDGGVETQYF. CDR3 DNA: TGTGCCAGCAGCGTAGACGGAGGGGTGGAGACCCAGTACTTC.